Below, 18 T cell receptor beta chains from the same sample are listed, as sequenced in a study of CXCR3-negative and CXCR3-positive naive CD8 T cells. Which antigens these TCRs recognize remains unknown. UMI labels and 5' RACE were used to prepare the TRB cDNA libraries. TCRdb reprocessed the 5' RACE reads; each CDR3 protein has one entry and no DNA is given. The sample holds about 150,000 distinct CDR3 sequences. General observations from the study: When CXCR3-positive naive cells were set against CXCR3-negative naive cells, the former had more hydrophobic TRB CDR3s.

The sequencing input was naive CXCR3+ CD8+ T cells from blood. Subset defined: CD45RO-CCR7+CD27+CD95- naive CD8+ T cells expressing CXCR3 (TNR3+). The source is a human donor in good health. Some clones in this sample may be carry-over from other donors' samples.

The gene calls are TRBV5-6 and TRBJ2-7; TCRdb's D call, TRBD1, is unchecked because there is no DNA. Germline V gives CDR1 SGHDT, CDR2 YYEEEE. The CDR3 is made up of 15 amino acids. The CDR3 protein is CASSQQGSNFYEQYF.

The chain carries TRBV28 and TRBJ2-7; TCRdb calls TRBD2, which cannot be checked without DNA. Germline assignment: CDR1 MDHEN and CDR2 SYDVKM. The CDR3 consists of 15 residues. CDR3 in amino acids: CASSFRTPSSYEQYF.

V and J are TRBV7-8 and TRBJ1-4; there is no DNA to check the TCRdb D call of TRBD1. Germline V gives CDR1 SGHVS, CDR2 FQNEAQ. The CDR3 loop spans 20 amino acids. CDR3 residues: CASSLRGLPGQGATNEKLFF.

The rearrangement uses TRBV29-1 and TRBJ2-2; TCRdb names TRBD1, which stays unverified in the absence of DNA. Germline lookup yields CDR1 SQVTM and CDR2 ANQGSEA. The CDR3 runs 16 residues. The CDR3 is CSVEGTKSTGTGELFF.

This chain uses TRBV6-2 or TRBV6-3 with TRBJ2-7; with no DNA, the TCRdb D assignment of TRBD1 cannot be verified. CDR1 and CDR2 (germline): MNHEY, SVGEGT. The CDR3 has 15 amino acids. CDR3 residues: CASSFLGQGYYEQYF.

The chain recombines TRBV28 with TRBJ2-3; the TRBD2 assignment by TCRdb is unverifiable without DNA. The germline V gene has CDR1 MDHEN and CDR2 SYDVKM. There are 15 residues in the CDR3. CDR3 region: CASGGLAGGLDTQYF.

V and J are TRBV15 and TRBJ2-3. The CDR3 contains 15 residues. Per germline, CDR1 LNHNV and CDR2 YYDKDF (reference sequence). CDR3 loop: CATSRRTQALDTQYF. The complete variable domain, with remaining parts taken from reference TRBV15 and TRBJ2-3, reads DAMVIQNPRYQVTQFGKPVTLSCSQTLNHNVMYWYQQKSSQAPKLLFHYYDKDFNNEADTPDNFQSRRPNTSFCFLDIRSPGLGDTAMYLCATSRRTQALDTQYFGPGTRLTVL.

The chain is built from TRBV9 and TRBJ1-6. This CDR3 has 14 amino acids. Germline V gene data show CDR1 as SGDLS and CDR2 as YYNGEE. The CDR3 protein is CATELGQRHSPLHF. The whole variable domain, remainder taken from reference TRBV9 and TRBJ1-6, is DSGVTQTPKHLITATGQRVTLRCSPRSGDLSVYWYQQSLDQGLQFLIQYYNGEERAKGNILERFSAQQFPDLHSELNLSSLELGDSALYFCATELGQRHSPLHFGNGTRLTVT.

The chain carries TRBV29-1 and TRBJ2-7; TCRdb names TRBD1, which stays unverified in the absence of DNA. Germline CDR1 reads SQVTM; CDR2 reads ANQGSEA. The CDR3 consists of 12 residues. CDR3 residues: CSVRIQGHEQYF.

This CDR3 reads CASSLVSYEQYF. The rearrangement links TRBV12-3 or TRBV12-4 to TRBJ2-7. This CDR3 region has 12 residues.

This chain uses TRBV7-9 with TRBJ1-1. Germline CDR1 and CDR2: SEHNR and FQNEAQ (reference sequence). The CDR3 totals 12 residues. The CDR3 is CASSLENTEAFF.

V and J are TRBV5-5 and TRBJ1-1; TCRdb's D call of TRBD1 is untestable without DNA. This CDR3 has 15 residues. CDR1 and CDR2 from the germline V gene are SGHKS and YYEKEE (reference sequence). Here the CDR3 reads CASSSGWDTDTEAFF.

V gene TRBV4-1 combines with J gene TRBJ2-7. Germline lookup yields CDR1 MGHRA and CDR2 YSYEKL. The CDR3 is 15 amino acids. CDR3 sequence: CASSQDTTSSYEQYF.

CDR3 sequence: CASSLTGATTDTQYF. This chain connects TRBV7-3 to TRBJ2-3; the TCRdb D gene call, TRBD1, has no DNA to confirm it. In germline, CDR1 is SGHTA, CDR2 FQGTGA. The CDR3 length is 15 residues.

The V gene is TRBV29-1, the J gene TRBJ2-7; the D call of TRBD1 rests on TCRdb alone, since no DNA is present to check it. Germline CDR1 reads SQVTM; CDR2 reads ANQGSEA. The CDR3 spans 14 residues. Here the CDR3 reads CSVEDRDREYEQYF.

The V and J genes are TRBV9 and TRBJ2-1. CDR3 length equals 13 residues. Germline CDR1 is SGDLS and CDR2 is YYNGEE. CDR3 region: CASSAGRYNEQFF.

The chain is built from TRBV4-3 and TRBJ2-1; with no DNA, the TCRdb D assignment of TRBD1 cannot be verified. Germline CDR1 and CDR2: LGHNA and YSLEER. The CDR3 length is 14 residues. CDR3 protein: CASSQDRGFNEQFF.

V is TRBV15 and J is TRBJ2-7; the D call from TCRdb, TRBD2, cannot be confirmed without DNA. The CDR3 is 15 amino acids. In germline, CDR1 is LNHNV, CDR2 YYDKDF (reference sequence). The CDR3 sequence is CATSRGLAGSYEQYF.